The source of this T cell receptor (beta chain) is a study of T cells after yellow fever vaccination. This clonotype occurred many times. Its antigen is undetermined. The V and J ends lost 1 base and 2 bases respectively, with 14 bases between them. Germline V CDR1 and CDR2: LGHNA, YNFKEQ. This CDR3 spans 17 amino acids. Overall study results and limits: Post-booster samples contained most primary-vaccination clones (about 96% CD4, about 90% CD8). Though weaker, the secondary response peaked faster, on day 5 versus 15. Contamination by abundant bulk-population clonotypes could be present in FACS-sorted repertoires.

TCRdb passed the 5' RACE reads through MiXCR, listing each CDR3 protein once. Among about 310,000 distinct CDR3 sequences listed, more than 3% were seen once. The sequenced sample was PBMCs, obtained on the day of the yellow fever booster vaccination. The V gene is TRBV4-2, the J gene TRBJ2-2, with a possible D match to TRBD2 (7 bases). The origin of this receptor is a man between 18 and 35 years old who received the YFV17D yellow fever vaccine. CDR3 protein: CASSQVGGGDNTGELFF. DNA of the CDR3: TGTGCCAGCAGCCAAGTTGGCGGGGGCGATAACACCGGGGAGCTGTTTTTT.